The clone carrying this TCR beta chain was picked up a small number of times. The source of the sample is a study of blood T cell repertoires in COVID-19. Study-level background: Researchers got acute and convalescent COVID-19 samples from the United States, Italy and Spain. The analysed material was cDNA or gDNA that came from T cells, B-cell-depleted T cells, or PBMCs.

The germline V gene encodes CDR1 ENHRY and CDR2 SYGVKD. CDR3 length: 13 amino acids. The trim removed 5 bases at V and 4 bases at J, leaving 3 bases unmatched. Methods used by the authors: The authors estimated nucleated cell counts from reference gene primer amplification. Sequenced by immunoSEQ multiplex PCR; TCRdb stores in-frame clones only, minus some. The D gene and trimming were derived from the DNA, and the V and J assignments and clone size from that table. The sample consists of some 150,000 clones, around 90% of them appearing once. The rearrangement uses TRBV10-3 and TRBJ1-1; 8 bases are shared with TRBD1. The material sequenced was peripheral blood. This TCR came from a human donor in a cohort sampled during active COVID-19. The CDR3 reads CAISPDRVTEAFF. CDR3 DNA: TGTGCCATCAGTCCGGACAGGGTCACTGAAGCTTTCTTT.